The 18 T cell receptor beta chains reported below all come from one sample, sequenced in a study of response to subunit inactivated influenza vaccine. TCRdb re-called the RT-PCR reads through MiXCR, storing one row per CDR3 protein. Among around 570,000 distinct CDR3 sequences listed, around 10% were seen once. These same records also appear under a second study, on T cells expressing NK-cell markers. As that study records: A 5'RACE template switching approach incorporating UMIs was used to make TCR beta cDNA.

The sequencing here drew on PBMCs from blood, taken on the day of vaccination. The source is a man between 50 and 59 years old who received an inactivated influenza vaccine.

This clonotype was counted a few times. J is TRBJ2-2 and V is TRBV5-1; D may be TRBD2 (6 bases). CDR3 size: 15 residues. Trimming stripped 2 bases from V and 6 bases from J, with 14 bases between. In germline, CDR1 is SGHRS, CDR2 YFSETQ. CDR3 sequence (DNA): TGCGCCAGCAGCTTTAGTGCCGGCGGGGCCGGGGAGCTGTTTTTT. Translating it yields CASSFSAGGAGELFF.

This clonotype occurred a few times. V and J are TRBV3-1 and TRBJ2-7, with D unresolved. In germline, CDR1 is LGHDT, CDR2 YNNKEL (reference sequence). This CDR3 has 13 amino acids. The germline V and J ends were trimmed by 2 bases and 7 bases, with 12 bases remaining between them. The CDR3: CASSQTLEHEQYF. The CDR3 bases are TGTGCCAGCAGCCAAACTCTCGAGCATGAGCAGTACTTC.

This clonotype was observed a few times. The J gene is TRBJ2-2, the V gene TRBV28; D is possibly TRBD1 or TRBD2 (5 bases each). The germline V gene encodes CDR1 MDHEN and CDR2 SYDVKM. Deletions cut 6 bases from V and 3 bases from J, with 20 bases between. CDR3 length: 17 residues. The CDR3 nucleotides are TGTGCCAGCAGCTCGATAGGGGACCTCCTGGACACCGGGGAGCTGTTTTTT. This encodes CASSSIGDLLDTGELFF.

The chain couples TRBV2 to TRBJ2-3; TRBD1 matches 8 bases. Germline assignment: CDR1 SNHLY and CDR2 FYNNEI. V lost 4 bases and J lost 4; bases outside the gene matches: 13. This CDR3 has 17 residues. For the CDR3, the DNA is TGTGCCAGCAGTGGGGGCCAGGGGGCGACGAGGGCAGATACGCAGTATTTT. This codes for CASSGGQGATRADTQYF.

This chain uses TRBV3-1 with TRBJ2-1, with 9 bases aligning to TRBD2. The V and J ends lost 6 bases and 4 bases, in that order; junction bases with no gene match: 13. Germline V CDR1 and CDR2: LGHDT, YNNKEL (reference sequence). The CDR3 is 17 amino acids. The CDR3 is CASSPPTSGRGYNEQFF. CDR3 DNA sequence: TGTGCCAGCAGTCCCCCGACTAGCGGAAGAGGTTACAATGAGCAGTTCTTC.

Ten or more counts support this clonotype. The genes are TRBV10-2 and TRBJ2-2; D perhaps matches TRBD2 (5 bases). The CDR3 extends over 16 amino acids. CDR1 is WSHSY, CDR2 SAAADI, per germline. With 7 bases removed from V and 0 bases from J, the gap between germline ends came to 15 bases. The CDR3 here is CASKRWGVTNTGELFF. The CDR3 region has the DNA TGCGCCAGCAAGCGTTGGGGAGTTACGAACACCGGGGAGCTGTTTTTT.

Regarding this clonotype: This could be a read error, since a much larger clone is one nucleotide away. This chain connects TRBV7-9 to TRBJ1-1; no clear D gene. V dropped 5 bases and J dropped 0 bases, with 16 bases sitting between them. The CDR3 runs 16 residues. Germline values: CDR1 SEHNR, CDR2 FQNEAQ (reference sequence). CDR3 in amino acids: CASSIYPRRMNTEAFF. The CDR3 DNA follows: TGTGCCAGCAGCATCTACCCCAGGAGGATGAACACTGAAGCTTTCTTT.

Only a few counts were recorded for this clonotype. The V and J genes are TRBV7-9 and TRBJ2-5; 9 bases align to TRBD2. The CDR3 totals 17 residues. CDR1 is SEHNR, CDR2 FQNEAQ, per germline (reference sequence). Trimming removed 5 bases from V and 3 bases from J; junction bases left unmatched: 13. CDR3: CASSNKRSSGVKETQYF. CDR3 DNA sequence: TGTGCCAGCAGCAACAAGCGGTCTAGCGGGGTGAAAGAGACCCAGTACTTC.

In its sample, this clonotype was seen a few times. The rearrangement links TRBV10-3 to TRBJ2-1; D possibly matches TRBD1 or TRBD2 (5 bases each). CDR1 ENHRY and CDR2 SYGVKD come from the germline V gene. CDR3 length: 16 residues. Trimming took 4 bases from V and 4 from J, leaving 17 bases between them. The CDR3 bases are TGTGCCATCAGTGGGGCCGGGACCGTAGTATACAATGAGCAGTTCTTC. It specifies CAISGAGTVVYNEQFF.

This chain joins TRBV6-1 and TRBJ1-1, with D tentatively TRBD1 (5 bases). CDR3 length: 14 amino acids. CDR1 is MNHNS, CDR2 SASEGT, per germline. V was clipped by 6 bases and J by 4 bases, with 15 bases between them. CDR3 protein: CASRVGGSGTEAFF. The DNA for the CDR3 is TGTGCCAGCAGGGTGGGGGGTTCTGGCACTGAAGCTTTCTTT.

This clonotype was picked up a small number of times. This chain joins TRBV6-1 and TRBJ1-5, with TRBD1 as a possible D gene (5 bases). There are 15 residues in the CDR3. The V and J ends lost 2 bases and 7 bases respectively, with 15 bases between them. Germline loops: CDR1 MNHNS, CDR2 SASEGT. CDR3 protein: CASSEHLKGPQPQHF. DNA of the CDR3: TGTGCCAGCAGTGAACATTTAAAGGGGCCCCAGCCCCAGCATTTT.

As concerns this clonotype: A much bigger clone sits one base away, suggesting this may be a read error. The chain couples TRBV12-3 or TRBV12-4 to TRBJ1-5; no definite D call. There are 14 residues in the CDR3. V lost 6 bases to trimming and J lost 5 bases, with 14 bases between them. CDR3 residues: CASSVSGTDQPQHF. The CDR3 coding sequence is TGTGCCAGCAGCGTCAGTGGTACGGATCAGCCCCAGCATTTT.

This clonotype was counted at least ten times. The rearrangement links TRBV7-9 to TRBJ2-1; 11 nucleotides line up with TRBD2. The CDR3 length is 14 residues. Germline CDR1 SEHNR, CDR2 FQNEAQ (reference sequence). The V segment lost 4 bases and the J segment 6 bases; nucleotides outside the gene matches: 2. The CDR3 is CASSYGLAGNEQFF. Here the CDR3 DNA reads TGTGCCAGCAGCTACGGACTAGCGGGCAATGAGCAGTTCTTC.

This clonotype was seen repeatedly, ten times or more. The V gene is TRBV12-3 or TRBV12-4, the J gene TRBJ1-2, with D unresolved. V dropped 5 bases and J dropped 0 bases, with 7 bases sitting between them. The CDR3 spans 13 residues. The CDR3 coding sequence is TGTGCCAGCAGTGCCGGAGCTAACTATGGCTACACCTTC. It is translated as CASSAGANYGYTF.

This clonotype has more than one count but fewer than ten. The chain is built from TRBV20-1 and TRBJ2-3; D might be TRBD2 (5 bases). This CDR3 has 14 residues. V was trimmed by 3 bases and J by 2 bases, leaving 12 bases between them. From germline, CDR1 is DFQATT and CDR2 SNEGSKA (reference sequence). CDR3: CSASSKRPTDTQYF. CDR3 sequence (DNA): TGCAGTGCTAGTTCGAAGCGGCCCACAGATACGCAGTATTTT.

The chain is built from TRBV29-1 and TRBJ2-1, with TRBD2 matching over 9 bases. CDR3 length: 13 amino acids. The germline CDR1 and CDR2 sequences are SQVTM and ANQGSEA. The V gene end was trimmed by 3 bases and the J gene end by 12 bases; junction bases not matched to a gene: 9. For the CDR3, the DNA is TGCAGCGTTGAGAGGGTAGCGGGGGAAGGGCAGTTCTTC. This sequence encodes CSVERVAGEGQFF.

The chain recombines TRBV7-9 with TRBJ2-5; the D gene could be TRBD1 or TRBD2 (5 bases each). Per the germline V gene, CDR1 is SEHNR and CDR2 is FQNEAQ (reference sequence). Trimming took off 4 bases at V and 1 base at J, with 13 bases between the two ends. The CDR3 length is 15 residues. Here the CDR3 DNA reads TGTGCCAGCAGCTCGCCCTCAGGGAGCCAAGAGACCCAGTACTTC. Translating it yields CASSSPSGSQETQYF.

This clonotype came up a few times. The CDR3: CAWSVPEIQENTEAFF. The DNA for the CDR3 is TGTGCCTGGAGTGTCCCGGAAATACAAGAGAACACTGAAGCTTTCTTT. The chain couples TRBV30 to TRBJ1-1; D is ambiguous. Germline loops: CDR1 GTSNPN, CDR2 SVGIG (reference sequence). V lost 0 bases to trimming and J lost 1 base, with 15 bases between them. This CDR3 is built from 16 residues.